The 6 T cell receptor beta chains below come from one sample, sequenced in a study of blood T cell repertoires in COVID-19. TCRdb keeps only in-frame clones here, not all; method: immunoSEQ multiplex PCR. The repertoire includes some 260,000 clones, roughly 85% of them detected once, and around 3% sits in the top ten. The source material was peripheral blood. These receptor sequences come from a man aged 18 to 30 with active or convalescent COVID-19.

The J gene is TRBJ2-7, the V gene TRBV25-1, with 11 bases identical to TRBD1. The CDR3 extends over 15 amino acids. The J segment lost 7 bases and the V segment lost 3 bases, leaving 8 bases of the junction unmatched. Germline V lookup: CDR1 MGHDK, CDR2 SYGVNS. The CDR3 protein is CASSEGGQGAREQYF. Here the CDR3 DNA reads TGTGCCAGCAGTGAGGGAGGACAGGGGGCGCGGGAGCAGTACTTC.

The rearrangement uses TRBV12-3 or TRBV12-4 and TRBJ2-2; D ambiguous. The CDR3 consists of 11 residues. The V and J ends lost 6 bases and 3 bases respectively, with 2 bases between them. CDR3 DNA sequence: TGTGCCAGCAGCTACACCGGGGAGCTGTTTTTT. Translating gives CASSYTGELFF.

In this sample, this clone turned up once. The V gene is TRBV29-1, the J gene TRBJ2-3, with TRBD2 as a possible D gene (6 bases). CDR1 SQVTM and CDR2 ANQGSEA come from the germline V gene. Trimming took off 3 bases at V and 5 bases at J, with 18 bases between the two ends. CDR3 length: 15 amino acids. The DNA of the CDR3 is TGCAGCGTTGACTTAGGCCACCCGGAGGGAGATACGCAGTATTTT. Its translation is CSVDLGHPEGDTQYF.

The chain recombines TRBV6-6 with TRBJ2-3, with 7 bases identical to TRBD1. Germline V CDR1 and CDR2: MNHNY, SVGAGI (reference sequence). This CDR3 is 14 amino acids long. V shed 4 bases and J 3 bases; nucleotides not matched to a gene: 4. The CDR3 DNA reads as TGTGCCAGCAGTTGGGGACAGCCGACAGATACGCAGTATTTT. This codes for CASSWGQPTDTQYF.

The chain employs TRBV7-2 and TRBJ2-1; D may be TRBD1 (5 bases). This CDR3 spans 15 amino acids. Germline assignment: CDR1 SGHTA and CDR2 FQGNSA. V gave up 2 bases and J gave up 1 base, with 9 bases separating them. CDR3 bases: TGTGCCAGCAGCTTACCAGGGTATTCCTACAATGAGCAGTTCTTC. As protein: CASSLPGYSYNEQFF.

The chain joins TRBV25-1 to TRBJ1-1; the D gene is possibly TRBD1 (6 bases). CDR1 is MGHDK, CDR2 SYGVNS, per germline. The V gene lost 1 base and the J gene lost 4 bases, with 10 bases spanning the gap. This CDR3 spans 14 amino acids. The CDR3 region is CASSEWRGATEAFF. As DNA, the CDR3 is TGTGCCAGCAGTGAATGGCGGGGGGCCACTGAAGCTTTCTTT.